This T cell receptor beta chain was identified during a study of CD8+CD57+ T cells in acquired aplastic anemia. On the study more broadly: On average, sorted CD4+ and CD8+ cells gave roughly 3 ug of DNA.

Using genomic DNA as the template, TCR beta VDJ and CDR3 profiling was carried out. Via MiXCR, TCRdb re-called the reads, giving one row per CDR3 protein. Of 150,000 to 200,000 distinct CDR3 sequences in the sample, about 44% were seen once. Those patients picked for sequencing had displayed CD8+CD57+ cell expansion on flow cytometry. The blood sampling took place in patients who had so far received no therapy. CDR1 is MNHEY and CDR2 is SVGAGI in the germline V gene. This CDR3 has 15 amino acids. Unmatched junction bases numbered 4, after V lost 2 bases and J lost 6 bases. The TCR originated in a human donor with aplastic anemia. The J gene is TRBJ2-2, the V gene TRBV6-5; TRBD1 matches at 9 bases. Material: sorted CD4+, CD8+, or CD8+CD57+ T cells (not recorded which) from PBMCs. The CDR3 DNA reads TGTGCCAGCAGTTACGACAGGGGGAGGTCCGGGGAGCTGTTTTTT. Protein product: CASSYDRGRSGELFF.